The 15 T cell receptor beta chains below all came from one sample that was sequenced in a study of blood T cell repertoires in COVID-19. Sequencing used immunoSEQ multiplex PCR; TCRdb keeps in-frame clones, though not all of them. Of almost 500,000 clones in the sample, 70% to 90% were seen once. The sequenced material came from PBMCs or T cells enriched from blood (not recorded which). Receptors were obtained from a woman aged 55-75 years who had recovered from COVID-19.

The chain employs TRBV6-5 and TRBJ2-5; D may be TRBD1 (6 bases). V was cut by 7 bases and J by 3 bases, with 12 bases left in between. CDR1 and CDR2 (germline): MNHEY, SVGAGI. The CDR3 runs 13 residues. The CDR3 nucleotides read TGTGCCAGCACCAGGAACAGGGAAGAGACCCAGTACTTC. This sequence encodes CASTRNREETQYF.

This rearrangement joins TRBV7-8 to TRBJ1-1; 8 positions match TRBD1. This CDR3 comprises 12 residues. V shed 3 bases and J 7 bases; nucleotides not matched to a gene: 1. CDR1 and CDR2 (germline): SGHVS, FQNEAQ. In DNA form, the CDR3 reads TGTGCCAGCAGCTTTGACAGGGGTGAAGCTTTCTTT. This gives the protein CASSFDRGEAFF. Drawing the rest from reference TRBV7-8 and TRBJ1-1, the complete variable domain is GAGVSQSPRYKVAKRGQDVALRCDPISGHVSLFWYQQALGQGPEFLTYFQNEAQLDKSGLPSDRFFAERPEGSVSTLKIQRTQQEDSAVYLCASSFDRGEAFFGQGTRLTVV.

This clone showed up just once. V usage is TRBV10-3 and J usage is TRBJ2-2; possibly TRBD1 for D (6 bases). The CDR3 covers 14 residues. Trimming left V 8 bases short and J 4 bases short, with 14 bases between. Per the germline V gene, CDR1 is ENHRY and CDR2 is SYGVKD. The DNA for the CDR3 is TGTGCCATCCAGGGGAGCAAGGGCACCGGGGAGCTGTTTTTT. It codes for CAIQGSKGTGELFF.

This chain joins TRBV27 and TRBJ2-7; D is possibly TRBD2 (6 bases). Germline V gene data show CDR1 as MNHEY and CDR2 as SMNVEV (reference sequence). V lost 3 bases to trimming and J lost 0 bases, with 6 bases between them. CDR3 length: 13 amino acids. CDR3 in DNA: TGTGCCAGCAGTTTCGGGGGCTCCTACGAGCAGTACTTC. Protein product: CASSFGGSYEQYF.

In its sample, this clone was seen once. This sequence joins TRBV11-2 and TRBJ1-2, with TRBD1 matching over 7 bases. The germline CDR1 and CDR2 sequences are SGHAT and FQNNGV. This CDR3 is built from 18 residues. The V and J ends lost 0 bases and 3 bases, in that order; junction bases with no gene match: 13. The CDR3 DNA reads TGTGCCAGCAGCTTAGACAAAGGGAACAGGGGACGACACTATGGCTACACCTTC. Residues: CASSLDKGNRGRHYGYTF.

This clone was recorded only once. This chain uses TRBV6-5 with TRBJ2-1, with TRBD2 matching 13 bases. CDR3 length: 15 amino acids. Germline trimming cut 6 bases from V and 7 bases from J; bases unmatched to any gene: 6. Germline-derived CDR1 and CDR2 are MNHEY and SVGAGI. As DNA, the CDR3 is TGTGCCAGCAGGAGGACTAGCGGGGGACTAAATGAGCAGTTCTTC. Its protein is CASRRTSGGLNEQFF.

The V and J genes are TRBV3-1 (or the pseudogene TRBV3-2) and TRBJ1-5, with 8 bases matching TRBD1. The V gene end was trimmed by 5 bases and the J gene end by 6 bases; junction bases not matched to a gene: 9. This CDR3 comprises 15 residues. Looked up from germline, CDR1 is LGHDT and CDR2 is YNNKEL (reference sequence). CDR3 loop: CASSSGQGFGQPQHF. The CDR3 coding sequence is TGTGCCAGCAGCTCCGGACAGGGATTCGGTCAGCCCCAGCATTTT.

CDR3 sequence (DNA): TGTGCCAGCAGCTCCCATTGGGGAGGCACTGAAGCTTTCTTT. Residues: CASSSHWGGTEAFF. This chain links TRBV27 with TRBJ1-1; D gene uncertain. With 6 bases removed from V and 4 bases from J, the gap between germline ends came to 15 bases. The CDR3 spans 14 residues. CDR1 is MNHEY, CDR2 SMNVEV, per germline (reference sequence).

The chain links TRBV7-2 to TRBJ1-5, with 7 positions matching TRBD1. Germline CDR1 and CDR2: SGHTA and FQGNSA. Unmatched junction bases numbered 7, after V lost 4 bases and J lost 7 bases. This CDR3 has 14 residues. CDR3 bases: TGTGCCAGCAGCTCGGGACAGAAAAGGCAGCCCCAGCATTTT. Amino acids: CASSSGQKRQPQHF.

This clone appeared a few times. The J gene is TRBJ1-5, the V gene TRBV20-1, with D possibly TRBD1 on 6 matching bases. CDR3 size: 14 residues. V gave up 3 bases and J gave up 0 bases, with 9 bases separating them. CDR1 is DFQATT and CDR2 is SNEGSKA in the germline V gene (reference sequence). The CDR3 loop is CSASGQFSNQPQHF. The DNA of the CDR3 is TGCAGTGCTAGTGGACAGTTTAGCAATCAGCCCCAGCATTTT.

This clone was seen just once. At one end the junction does not follow the germline gene, possibly because of a read error. The chain has TRBV7-8 and TRBJ2-1; 8 bases map to TRBD1. The V gene's germline CDR1 is SGHVS and CDR2 FQNEAQ. The CDR3 covers 13 residues. Here the CDR3 reads CASSFFQGATVVF. The CDR3 DNA is TGTGCCAGCAGCTTCTTTCAGGGGGCAACGGTAGTCTTC.

The V call is TRBV5-1, the J call TRBJ1-6; TRBD1 agrees at 11 bases. With V trimmed by 3 bases and J by 8 bases, 1 base remained unmatched. CDR1 and CDR2 from the germline V gene are SGHRS and YFSETQ. The CDR3 is 14 amino acids. CDR3 in DNA: TGCGCCAGCAGCTGGGACAGGGGGGATTCACCCCTCCACTTT. The encoded protein is CASSWDRGDSPLHF.

The chain links TRBV19 to TRBJ1-5; TRBD1 agrees at 8 bases. The CDR3 sequence is 17 residues long. Germline V gene data show CDR1 as LNHDA and CDR2 as SQIVND (reference sequence). V lost 2 bases, J lost 2 bases, and 8 bases stayed unmatched. The CDR3 sequence is CASSIKSAGGRNQPQHF. The CDR3 region has the DNA TGTGCCAGTAGTATAAAGTCAGCAGGGGGCCGCAATCAGCCCCAGCATTTT.

This chain connects TRBV18 to TRBJ1-3, with a tentative D call TRBD1 (6 bases). With 6 bases removed from V and 2 bases from J, the gap between germline ends came to 14 bases. CDR1 is KGHSH, CDR2 LQKENI, per germline. This CDR3 spans 15 amino acids. CDR3 DNA sequence: TGTGCCAGCTCCCGATCACAGGGAACTGGAAACACCATATATTTT. Its translation: CASSRSQGTGNTIYF.

This chain uses TRBV6-2 or TRBV6-3 with TRBJ1-1; D unresolved. Germline V gene lookup returns CDR1 MNHEY and CDR2 SVGEGT. V gave up 3 bases and J gave up 1 base, with 9 bases separating them. The CDR3 sequence is 14 residues long. The CDR3 nucleotides are TGTGCCAGCAGTTATATAACAGCGAACACTGAAGCTTTCTTT. It is translated as CASSYITANTEAFF.